This T cell receptor beta chain was identified during a study of identical twins. TCRdb recomputed calls from the 5' RACE reads with MiXCR, one row per CDR3 protein. The repertoire holds roughly 690,000 distinct CDR3 sequences, with 21% as singletons. This clonotype was observed a few times. Losses at the gene ends were 1 base for V and 7 bases for J; bases not matched to a gene: 7. CDR3 length: 16 residues. Germline CDR1 is LGHNA and CDR2 is YSLEER. The data also belong to a second study, concerning T cells expressing NK-cell markers.

The receptor was isolated from a woman between 18 and 29 years old in good health. The chain employs TRBV4-3 and TRBJ2-1; 10 nucleotides agree with TRBD2. The source material was PBMCs. CDR3 coding DNA: TGCGCCAGCAGCCAAGGAAAGCGGGAGGGCCGGAATGAGCAGTTCTTC. This translates into CASSQGKREGRNEQFF.